One and the same sample provided the 9 T cell receptor beta chains below, sequenced in a study of T cell responses to AZD1222 COVID-19 vaccine. Assay used: immunoSEQ multiplex PCR; TCRdb lists only in-frame clones, some missing. The sample carries 85,000 to 110,000 clones, about 92% recorded once. The sequencing here drew on peripheral blood, taken on day 0 of AZD1222 vaccination. The receptor set was obtained from an adult in good health.

This chain joins TRBV6-1 and TRBJ1-5; the D is unclear. The CDR3 is made up of 13 amino acids. The germline V and J ends were trimmed by 1 base and 5 bases, with 6 bases remaining between them. Germline CDR1 and CDR2: MNHNS and SASEGT. CDR3 amino acids: CASSEDRDQPQHF. The CDR3 DNA reads TGTGCCAGCAGTGAAGATAGGGATCAGCCCCAGCATTTT.

The chain links TRBV6-5 to TRBJ2-7, with a weak D call TRBD1 (6 bases). V shed 5 bases and J shed 2 bases, with 13 bases lying between them. The CDR3 has 14 amino acids. Germline V gives CDR1 MNHEY, CDR2 SVGAGI. The DNA for the CDR3 is TGTGCCAGCAGTCCCTTGACAGGCCCCTACGAGCAGTACTTC. Translating gives CASSPLTGPYEQYF.

The J gene is TRBJ1-1, the V gene TRBV27; D remains unclear. The V and J ends lost 11 bases and 9 bases respectively, with 19 bases between them. Germline assignment: CDR1 MNHEY and CDR2 SMNVEV (reference sequence). CDR3 length equals 12 residues. The CDR3 DNA reads as TGTGCCGTAATACCGGGTGGCAAACAAGCTTTCTTT. Protein product: CAVIPGGKQAFF.

The chain couples TRBV13 to TRBJ1-5, with D unresolved. This CDR3 region has 19 residues. Trimming left V 1 base short and J 2 bases short, with 21 bases between. Germline lookup yields CDR1 PRHDT and CDR2 FYEKMQ (reference sequence). CDR3 in amino acids: CASSLEFAQKDKGNQPQHF. CDR3 nucleotides: TGTGCCAGCAGCTTAGAATTTGCCCAAAAAGATAAAGGCAATCAGCCCCAGCATTTT.

The gene calls are TRBV4-2 and TRBJ2-7; 8 positions agree with TRBD2. Germline V gene data show CDR1 as LGHNA and CDR2 as YNFKEQ. The CDR3 covers 16 residues. The junction had 7 bases not matched to a gene; V was cut back by 0 bases and J by 3 bases. The CDR3 coding sequence is TGTGCCAGCAGCCAAGAGCCCCAGCGGGGGCACTACGAGCAGTACTTC. This codes for CASSQEPQRGHYEQYF.

The V and J genes are TRBV6-6 and TRBJ2-1; weak D call: TRBD1 (6 bases). The CDR3 has 12 amino acids. With 2 bases removed from V and 10 bases from J, the gap between germline ends came to 9 bases. Germline loops: CDR1 MNHNY, CDR2 SVGAGI (reference sequence). The CDR3 reads CASSYVDREQFF. The CDR3 DNA is TGTGCCAGCAGTTACGTCGACAGGGAGCAGTTCTTC.

V and J are TRBV27 and TRBJ2-1, with D unclear. CDR1 MNHEY and CDR2 SMNVEV come from the germline V gene (reference sequence). This CDR3 is built from 15 residues. Trimming pared 5 bases from V and 5 bases from J, leaving 16 bases between. The DNA for the CDR3 is TGTGCCAGCAGTAAGCTTTCGGACGGAAACAATGAGCAGTTCTTC. Its translation is CASSKLSDGNNEQFF.

This clone is a singleton in its sample. The chain couples TRBV5-1 to TRBJ1-1; maybe TRBD1 (5 bases). The germline V gene encodes CDR1 SGHRS and CDR2 YFSETQ. V gave up 4 bases and J gave up 1 base, with 14 bases separating them. This CDR3 comprises 15 residues. The CDR3 DNA reads TGCGCCAGCAGCCCCGGAGGAGGGGCGAACACTGAAGCTTTCTTT. This codes for CASSPGGGANTEAFF.

The chain recombines TRBV10-2 with TRBJ2-1; TRBD2 might be the D (6 bases). This CDR3 has 17 amino acids. Germline V CDR1 and CDR2: WSHSY, SAAADI. The ends were cut back, 4 bases at V and 0 bases at J, with 16 bases in the middle. The CDR3 coding sequence is TGCGCCAGCAGTGGAGGCGGAGGGTCTTCCTCCTACAATGAGCAGTTCTTC. Residues: CASSGGGGSSSYNEQFF.